One sample yielded the 10 T cell receptor beta chains listed below, sequenced in a study of CD4+ T cells in melanoma. Data came from immunoSEQ multiplex PCR; TCRdb stores just in-frame clones and leaves some out. The data contain some 50,000 clones, 75% to 90% of them singletons. The sequencing input was peripheral blood. The receptors stem from a human donor with melanoma.

The V and J genes are TRBV18 and TRBJ1-1; a possible D gene is TRBD1 (5 bases). V was clipped by 0 bases and J by 3 bases, with 11 bases between them. The germline CDR1 and CDR2 sequences are KGHSH and LQKENI. The CDR3 is made up of 15 amino acids. The CDR3 sequence is CASSPPAGWDTEAFF. The CDR3 DNA is TGTGCCAGCTCACCACCGGCAGGGTGGGACACTGAAGCTTTCTTT.

This chain uses TRBV19 with TRBJ1-1; 7 nucleotides align to TRBD1. With V trimmed by 6 bases and J by 0 bases, 4 bases remained unmatched. The length of the CDR3 is 14 residues. Germline loops: CDR1 LNHDA, CDR2 SQIVND (reference sequence). The CDR3 sequence: CASSTGVVNTEAFF. The CDR3, as DNA: TGTGCCAGTAGCACAGGGGTTGTGAACACTGAAGCTTTCTTT.

The J gene is TRBJ2-2, the V gene TRBV4-3, with D perhaps being TRBD1 or TRBD2 (5 bases each). The CDR3 is made up of 17 amino acids. The ends were cut back, 4 bases at V and 4 bases at J, with 19 bases in the middle. From germline, CDR1 is LGHNA and CDR2 YSLEER. This CDR3 is CASSPPAGTGPTGELFF. CDR3 in DNA: TGCGCCAGCAGCCCTCCGGCCGGGACCGGTCCCACCGGGGAGCTGTTTTTT.

V is TRBV4-3 and J is TRBJ1-3; 7 nucleotides align to TRBD1. Germline-derived CDR1 and CDR2 are LGHNA and YSLEER. The CDR3 totals 17 residues. V lost 1 base, J lost 1 base, and 7 bases stayed unmatched. The CDR3 region has the DNA TGCGCCAGCAGCCAAGTAGACACAGGGGCATCTGGAAACACCATATATTTT. Amino acid sequence: CASSQVDTGASGNTIYF.

This clone appeared a few times. This sequence joins TRBV5-1 and TRBJ2-1; the D is unclear. CDR1 and CDR2 from the germline V gene are SGHRS and YFSETQ. This CDR3 has 15 amino acids. V lost 2 bases to trimming and J lost 9 bases, with 18 bases between them. The CDR3 bases are TGCGCCAGCAGCTTTAGGCGAGTTGACGGCTTTGAGCAGTTCTTC. This encodes CASSFRRVDGFEQFF. Based on the CDR3 plus reference TRBV5-1 and TRBJ2-1, the full variable domain is KAGVTQTPRYLIKTRGQQVTLSCSPISGHRSVSWYQQTPGQGLQFLFEYFSETQRNKGNFPGRFSGRQFSNSRSEMNVSTLELGDSALYLCASSFRRVDGFEQFFGPGTRLTVL.

J is TRBJ1-3 and V is TRBV7-2, with 8 nucleotides matching TRBD1. This CDR3 has 16 amino acids. V was clipped by 2 bases and J by 2 bases; unmatched bases: 5. Germline CDR1 is SGHTA and CDR2 is FQGNSA. CDR3 DNA sequence: TGTGCCAGCAGCTTACATGACAGGGGAACTGGAAACACCATATATTTT. Translation gives CASSLHDRGTGNTIYF.

This rearrangement joins TRBV7-8 to TRBJ1-4; tentatively, D is TRBD1 (6 bases). The CDR3 is 15 amino acids. Germline CDR1 and CDR2: SGHVS and FQNEAQ. Deletions cut 1 base from V and 11 bases from J, with 17 bases between. CDR3 nucleotides: TGTGCCAGCAGCTTAGTACAGGGAGGTTTTGGTAAACTGTTTTTT. The encoded protein is CASSLVQGGFGKLFF.

The chain employs TRBV29-1 and TRBJ2-2; the D is unclear. V was clipped by 1 base and J by 6 bases, with 9 bases between them. Germline loops: CDR1 SQVTM, CDR2 ANQGSEA. The CDR3 has 13 amino acids. In DNA, the CDR3 is TGCAGCGTTGAAGCTACCTCCTCCGGGGAGCTGTTTTTT. Translating it yields CSVEATSSGELFF.

The chain employs TRBV2 and TRBJ1-2, with D possibly being TRBD1 (6 bases). V was shortened by 6 bases and J by 6 bases, with 14 bases between the two germline ends. Germline lookup yields CDR1 SNHLY and CDR2 FYNNEI. CDR3 length equals 13 residues. CDR3 region: CASRTGLGDGYTF. The CDR3 DNA follows: TGTGCCAGCAGGACAGGTCTGGGGGATGGCTACACCTTC.

The rearrangement joins TRBV21-1 to TRBJ2-3; TRBD1, the table's D call, was not compared with the DNA. TRBV21-1 is assigned pseudogene status. The CDR3 is 14 residues long. Here the CDR3 DNA reads TGTGCCAGCAGCAAAGACCGACAGGAGACGACGCAGTATTTT. This codes for CASSKDRQETTQYF.